This T cell receptor (beta chain) was identified in a study of CD8 T cells in Susac syndrome. Reverse transcription used roughly 0.45 to 1 ug RNA and random hexamers. TCRdb reprocessed the immunoSEQ multiplex PCR reads with MiXCR, giving one entry per CDR3 protein. This sample has about 140,000 distinct CDR3 sequences, with approximately 96% found just once. The CDR3 contains 13 residues. V lost 2 bases to trimming and J lost 10 bases, with 12 bases between them. Germline-derived CDR1 and CDR2 are MNHEY and SMNVEV (reference sequence). This TCR was sampled from a human donor with multiple sclerosis. Sequencing was done on a sample of CD4+ T cells from PBMCs. The chain couples TRBV27 to TRBJ2-1; D gene uncertain. The CDR3: CASSLPIGKEQFF. The CDR3 nucleotides read TGTGCCAGCAGTTTACCCATAGGAAAGGAGCAGTTCTTC.